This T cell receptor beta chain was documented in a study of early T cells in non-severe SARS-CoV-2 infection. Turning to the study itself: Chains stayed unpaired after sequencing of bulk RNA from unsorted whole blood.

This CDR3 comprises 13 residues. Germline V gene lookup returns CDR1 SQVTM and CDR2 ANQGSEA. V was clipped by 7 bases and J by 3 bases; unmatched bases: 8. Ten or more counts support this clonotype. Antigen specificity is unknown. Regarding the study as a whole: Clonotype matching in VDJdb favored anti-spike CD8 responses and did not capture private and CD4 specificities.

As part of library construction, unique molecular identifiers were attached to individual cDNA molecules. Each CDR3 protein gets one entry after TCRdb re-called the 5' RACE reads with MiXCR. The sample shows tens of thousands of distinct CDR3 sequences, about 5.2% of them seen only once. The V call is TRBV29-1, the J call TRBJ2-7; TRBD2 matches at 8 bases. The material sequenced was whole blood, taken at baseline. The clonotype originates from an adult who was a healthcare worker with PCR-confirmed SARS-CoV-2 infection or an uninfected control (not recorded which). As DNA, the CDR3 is TGCAGCGCCCACGGGACTAGTATCTACGAGCAGTACTTC. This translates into CSAHGTSIYEQYF.